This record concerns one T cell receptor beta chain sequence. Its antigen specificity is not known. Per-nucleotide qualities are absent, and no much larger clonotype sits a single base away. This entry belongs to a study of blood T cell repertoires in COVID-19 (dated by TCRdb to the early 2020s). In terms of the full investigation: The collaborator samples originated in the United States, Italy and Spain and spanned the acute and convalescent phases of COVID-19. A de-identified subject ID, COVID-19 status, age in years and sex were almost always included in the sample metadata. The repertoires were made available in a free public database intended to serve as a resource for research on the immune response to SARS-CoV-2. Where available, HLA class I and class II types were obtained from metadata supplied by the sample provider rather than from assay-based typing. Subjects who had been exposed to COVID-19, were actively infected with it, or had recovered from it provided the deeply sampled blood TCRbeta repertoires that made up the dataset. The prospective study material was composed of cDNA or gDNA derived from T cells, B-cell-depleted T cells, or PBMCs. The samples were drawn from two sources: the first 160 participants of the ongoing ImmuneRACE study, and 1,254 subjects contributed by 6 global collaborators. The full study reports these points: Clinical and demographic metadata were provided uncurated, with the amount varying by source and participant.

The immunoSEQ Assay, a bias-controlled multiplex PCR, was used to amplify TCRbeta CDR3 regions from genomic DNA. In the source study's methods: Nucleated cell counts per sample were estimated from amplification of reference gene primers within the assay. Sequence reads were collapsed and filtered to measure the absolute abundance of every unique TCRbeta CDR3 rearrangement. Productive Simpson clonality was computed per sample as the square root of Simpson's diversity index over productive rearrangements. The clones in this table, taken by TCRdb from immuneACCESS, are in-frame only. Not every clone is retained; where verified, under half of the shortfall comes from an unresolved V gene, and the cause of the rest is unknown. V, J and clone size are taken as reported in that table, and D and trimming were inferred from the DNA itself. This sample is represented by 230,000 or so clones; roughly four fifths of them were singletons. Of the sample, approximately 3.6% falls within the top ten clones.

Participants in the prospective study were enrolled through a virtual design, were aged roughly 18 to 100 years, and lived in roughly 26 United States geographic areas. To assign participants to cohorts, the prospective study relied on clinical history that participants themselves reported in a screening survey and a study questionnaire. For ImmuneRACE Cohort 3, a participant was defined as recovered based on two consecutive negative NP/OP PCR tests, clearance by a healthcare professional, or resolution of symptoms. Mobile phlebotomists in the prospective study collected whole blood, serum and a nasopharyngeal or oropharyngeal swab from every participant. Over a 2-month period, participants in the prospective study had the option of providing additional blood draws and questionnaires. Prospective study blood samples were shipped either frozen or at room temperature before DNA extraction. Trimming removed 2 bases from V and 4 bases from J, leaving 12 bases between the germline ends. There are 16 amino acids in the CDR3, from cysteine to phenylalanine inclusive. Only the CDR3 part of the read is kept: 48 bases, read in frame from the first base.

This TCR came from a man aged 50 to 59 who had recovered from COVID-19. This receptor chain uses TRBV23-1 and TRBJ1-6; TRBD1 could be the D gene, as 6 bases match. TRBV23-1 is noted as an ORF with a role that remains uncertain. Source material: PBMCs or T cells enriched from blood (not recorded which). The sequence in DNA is TGCGCCAGCAGTCAAGTGGCCAGGGGTTATAATTCACCCCTCCACTTT. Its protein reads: CASSQVARGYNSPLHF.